This T cell receptor (beta chain) is drawn from a study of blood T cell repertoires in COVID-19. The protocol was immunoSEQ multiplex PCR, while the TCRdb copy is restricted to in-frame clones and leaves out a portion. The table records about 120,000 clones, about 85% of them present only once. Per the germline V gene, CDR1 is WSHSY and CDR2 is SAAADI. Trimming pared 4 bases from V and 6 bases from J, leaving 10 bases between. The CDR3 consists of 13 residues. This receptor was identified in a man aged 80 or over with active or convalescent COVID-19. The chain combines TRBV10-2 with TRBJ2-1; D may be TRBD2 (5 bases). The material sequenced was peripheral blood. CDR3 protein: CASSVAGVNEQFF. The CDR3 nucleotides read TGCGCCAGCAGTGTTGCGGGCGTCAATGAGCAGTTCTTC.